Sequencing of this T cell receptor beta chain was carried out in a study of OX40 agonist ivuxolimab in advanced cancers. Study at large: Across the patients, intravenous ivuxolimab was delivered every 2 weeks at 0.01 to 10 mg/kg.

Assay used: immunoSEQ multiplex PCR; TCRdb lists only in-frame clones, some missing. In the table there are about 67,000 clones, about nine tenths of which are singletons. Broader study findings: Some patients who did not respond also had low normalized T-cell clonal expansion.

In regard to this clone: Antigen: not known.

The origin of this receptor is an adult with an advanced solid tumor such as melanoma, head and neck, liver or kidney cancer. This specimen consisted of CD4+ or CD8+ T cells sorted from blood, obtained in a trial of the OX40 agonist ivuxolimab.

CDR3 sequence: CAWSREGYSNQPQHF. The CDR3 DNA follows: TGTGCCTGGAGCAGGGAGGGCTATAGCAATCAGCCCCAGCATTTT. This sequence joins TRBV30 and TRBJ1-5; D might be TRBD1 (5 bases). The CDR3 is made up of 15 amino acids. CDR1 is GTSNPN, CDR2 SVGIG, per germline (reference sequence). The ends were cut back, 3 bases at V and 0 bases at J, with 12 bases in the middle.